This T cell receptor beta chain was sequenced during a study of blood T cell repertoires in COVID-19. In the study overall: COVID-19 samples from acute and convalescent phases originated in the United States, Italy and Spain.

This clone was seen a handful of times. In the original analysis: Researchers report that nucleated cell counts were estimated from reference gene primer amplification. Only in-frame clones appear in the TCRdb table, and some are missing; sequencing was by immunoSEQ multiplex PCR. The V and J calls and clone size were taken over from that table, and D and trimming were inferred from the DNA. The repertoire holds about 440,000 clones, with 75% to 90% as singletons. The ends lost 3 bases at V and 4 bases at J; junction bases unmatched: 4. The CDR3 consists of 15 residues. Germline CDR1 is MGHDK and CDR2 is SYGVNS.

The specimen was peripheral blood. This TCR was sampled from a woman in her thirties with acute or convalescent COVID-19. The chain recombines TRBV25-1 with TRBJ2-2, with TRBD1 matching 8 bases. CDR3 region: CASSDDRGLTGELFF. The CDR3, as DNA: TGTGCCAGCAGTGATGACAGGGGTCTCACCGGGGAGCTGTTTTTT.